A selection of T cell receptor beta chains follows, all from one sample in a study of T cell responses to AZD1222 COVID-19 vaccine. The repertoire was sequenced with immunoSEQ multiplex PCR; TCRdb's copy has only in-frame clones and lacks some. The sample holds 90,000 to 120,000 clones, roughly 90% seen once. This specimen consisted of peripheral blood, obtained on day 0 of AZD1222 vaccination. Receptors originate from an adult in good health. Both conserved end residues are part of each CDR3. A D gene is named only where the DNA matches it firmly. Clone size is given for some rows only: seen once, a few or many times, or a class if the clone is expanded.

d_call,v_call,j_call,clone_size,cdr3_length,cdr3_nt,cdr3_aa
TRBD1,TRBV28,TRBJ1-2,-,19,TGTGCCAGCAGTCCCTTACCCGGACAGGCCGCCCGTAAGGACTATGGCTACACCTTC,CASSPLPGQAARKDYGYTF
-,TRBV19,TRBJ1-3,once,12,TGTGCCAGTAGTATAGAAGGGGGCACCATATATTTT,CASSIEGGTIYF
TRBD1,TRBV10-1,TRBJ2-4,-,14,TGCGCCAGCAGACTTAGGGGGCCCAAAAACATTCAGTACTTC,CASRLRGPKNIQYF
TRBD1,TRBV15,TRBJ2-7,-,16,TGTGCCACCAGCAGAGAAAACCAAGACAGGGCACGCGAGCAGTACTTC,CATSRENQDRAREQYF
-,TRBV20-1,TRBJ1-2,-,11,TGCAGTGCTAGAGATAACGACAGGACCCACTTC,CSARDNDRTHF
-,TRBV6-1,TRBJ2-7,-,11,TGTGCCAGCAGTGACATCTACGAGCAGTACTTC,CASSDIYEQYF
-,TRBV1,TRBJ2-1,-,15,TGCACCAGCAGCCAAGTTTGGACTAGCTTTAATGAGCAGTTCTTC,CTSSQVWTSFNEQFF
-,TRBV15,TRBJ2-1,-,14,TGTGCCACCAGCACAGCGAGCTCCTACAATGAGCAGTTCTTC,CATSTASSYNEQFF
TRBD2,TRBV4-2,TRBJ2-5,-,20,TGTGCCAGCAGCCAAGATCGGGCTAGCGGGAGTGTAATACACCGGGAGACCCAGTACTTC,CASSQDRASGSVIHRETQYF
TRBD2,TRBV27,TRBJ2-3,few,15,TGTGCCAGCAGGGTACTAGCGGCCCCCACAGATACGCAGTATTTT,CASRVLAAPTDTQYF
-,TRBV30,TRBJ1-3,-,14,TGTGCCTGGAGTACGGGACCACGAACCACCACCATATATTTT,CAWSTGPRTTTIYF
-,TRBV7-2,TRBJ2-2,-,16,TGTGCCAGCAGCTCTTACCAGGGGCGGAACACCGGGGAGCTGTTTTTT,CASSSYQGRNTGELFF
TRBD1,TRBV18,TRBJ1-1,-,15,TGTGCCAGCTCACCTCAATATGACAGGGTGACTGAAGCTTTCTTT,CASSPQYDRVTEAFF
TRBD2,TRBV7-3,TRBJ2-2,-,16,TGTGCCAGCAGCTTAATTGGGACTAGTAACACCGGGGAGCTGTTTTTT,CASSLIGTSNTGELFF
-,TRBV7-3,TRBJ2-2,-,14,TGTGCCAGCAGCTTAGATTGGGGGTCCGGGGAGCTGTTTTTT,CASSLDWGSGELFF